The 11 T cell receptor beta chains below were found in one sample sequenced in a study of cytomegalovirus exposure and HLA in healthy donors (dated by TCRdb to 2016 to 2017). The method behind the library was the immunoSEQ multiplex PCR assay. The multiplex PCR relied on a mix of 60 forward primers for TCR Vbeta segments and 13 reverse primers for TCR Jbeta segments. In its TCRdb copy, this immuneACCESS table keeps in-frame sequences only and misses some clones. Where compared with another copy, unresolved V genes explain less than half of these, and the others have no known cause. Across this sample there are some 180,000 clones, with around 82% seen only once. The ten largest account for approximately 14% of the sample. Sequencing input: PBMCs. The receptors here all came from a woman aged 30 to 39 in good health and CMV-seropositive.

In this sample, this clone turned up a few times. The chain employs TRBV5-1 and TRBJ1-2; D gene uncertain. V lost 1 base and J lost 6, with 10 bases in between. The CDR3 has 13 residues. The germline gives CDR1 SGHRS, CDR2 YFSETQ. For the CDR3, the DNA is TGCGCCAGCAGCTTGTGGCGGCCGGATGGCTACACCTTC. As protein: CASSLWRPDGYTF.

In nucleotides, the CDR3 is TGTGCCAGCAGTTCCTCTTGGACTAGCGGGAGCCATGAGCAGTTCTTC. This gives the protein CASSSSWTSGSHEQFF. V usage is TRBV27 and J usage is TRBJ2-1; 13 bases are shared with TRBD2. Trimming cost V 4 bases and J 8 bases; bases outside gene matches: 8. The CDR3 extends over 16 amino acids. CDR1 and CDR2 from the germline V gene are MNHEY and SMNVEV (reference sequence).

This chain joins TRBV5-1 and TRBJ2-3, with TRBD1 matching over 7 bases. Germline CDR1 is SGHRS and CDR2 is YFSETQ. The CDR3 covers 15 residues. V lost 1 base and J lost 0; bases outside the gene matches: 2. CDR3 DNA sequence: TGCGCCAGCAGCTTGACACAGGGGAGCACAGATACGCAGTATTTT. This encodes CASSLTQGSTDTQYF.

The J gene is TRBJ2-7, the V gene TRBV2; D is ambiguous. The CDR3 is 13 amino acids. Germline V gene sequence: CDR1 SNHLY, CDR2 FYNNEI. CDR3 DNA: TGTGTCCTCACGGGTAGGAGCTCCTACGAGCAGTACTTC. It encodes CVLTGRSSYEQYF.

V is TRBV6-4 and J is TRBJ2-3; 10 positions agree with TRBD2. V shed 4 bases and J 6 bases; nucleotides not matched to a gene: 7. The length of the CDR3 is 15 residues. CDR1 and CDR2 (germline): MRHNA, SNTAGT. The CDR3 nucleotides are TGTGCCAGCAGTGTTGGAACTAGCGGGGCGGATACGCAGTATTTT. Protein: CASSVGTSGADTQYF.

This clone was recorded a few times. V usage is TRBV28 and J usage is TRBJ1-2; D is unclear. The length of the CDR3 is 13 residues. The germline gives CDR1 MDHEN, CDR2 SYDVKM. V shed 2 bases and J shed 7 bases, with 11 bases lying between them. The CDR3 sequence is CASSLVRAAGYTF. In DNA form, the CDR3 reads TGTGCCAGCAGTTTAGTGAGGGCGGCTGGCTACACCTTC.

V and J are TRBV7-9 and TRBJ2-2; 9 positions agree with TRBD2. Trimming at V came to 1 base and at J to 1 base, leaving 1 base not matched to a gene. This CDR3 has 16 amino acids. CDR1 is SEHNR, CDR2 FQNEAQ, per germline (reference sequence). The CDR3 DNA sequence: TGTGCCAGCAGCTTAGGACTAGCGGTGAACACCGGGGAGCTGTTTTTT. It encodes CASSLGLAVNTGELFF. Full variable domain (missing parts from reference TRBV7-9 and TRBJ2-2): DTGVSQNPRHKITKRGQNVTFRCDPISEHNRLYWYRQTLGQGPEFLTYFQNEAQLEKSRLLSDRFSAERPKGSFSTLEIQRTEQGDSAMYLCASSLGLAVNTGELFFGEGSRLTVL.

The CDR3 sequence: CASSERLAATDTQYF. The DNA for the CDR3 is TGTGCCAGCAGTGAGAGACTAGCGGCGACAGATACGCAGTATTTT. The chain employs TRBV2 and TRBJ2-3, with TRBD2 identical over 9 bases. V was clipped by 3 bases and J by 3 bases; unmatched bases: 4. This CDR3 comprises 15 residues. Germline V CDR1 and CDR2: SNHLY, FYNNEI.

In this sample, this clone is medium-sized (0.01 to 0.1%). The chain recombines TRBV25-1 with TRBJ2-7, with 7 bases matching TRBD1. The CDR3 consists of 15 residues. CDR1 and CDR2 (germline): MGHDK, SYGVNS. The V and J ends lost 5 bases and 1 base, in that order; junction bases with no gene match: 8. CDR3 nucleotides: TGTGCCAGCAGTCCAAATAACAGGGGATCCTACGAGCAGTACTTC. Residues: CASSPNNRGSYEQYF.

This chain connects TRBV9 to TRBJ2-2, with D tentatively TRBD2 (5 bases). The V end was cut by 4 bases, the J end by 5 bases, with 12 bases between. Germline CDR1 reads SGDLS; CDR2 reads YYNGEE. The length of the CDR3 is 14 residues. The CDR3 region is CASSSSPGTGELFF. The CDR3 nucleotides read TGTGCCAGCAGCTCCTCCCCGGGGACCGGGGAGCTGTTTTTT.

The sample holds one count of this clone. The chain links TRBV18 to TRBJ2-7; 7 bases map to TRBD1. Germline assignment: CDR1 KGHSH and CDR2 LQKENI. The CDR3 contains 14 residues. The trim removed 5 bases at V and 3 bases at J, leaving 7 bases unmatched. The CDR3 loop is CASSSGTVDYEQYF. CDR3 in DNA: TGTGCCAGCTCATCTGGGACAGTTGACTACGAGCAGTACTTC.